Below, 22 T cell receptor beta chains from the same sample are listed, as sequenced in a study of neurological immune-mediated disorders. TCRdb ran MiXCR on the 5' RACE reads and lists one entry per CDR3 protein. Of over 25,000 distinct CDR3 sequences listed, around 12% are singletons. Sequenced sample: PBMCs. The receptors originated from a man aged 55-75 years in good health.

This clonotype was counted at least ten times. V and J are TRBV5-1 and TRBJ2-3; no clear D gene. CDR1 is SGHRS, CDR2 YFSETQ, per germline. The CDR3 covers 12 residues. V lost 5 bases, J lost 3 bases, and 7 bases lay in between. In nucleotides, the CDR3 is TGCGCCAGCAGTCTCGATACAGATACGCAGTATTTT. This codes for CASSLDTDTQYF.

This clonotype is labeled medium-sized. This chain connects TRBV11-2 to TRBJ2-7; D perhaps matches TRBD1 (6 bases). The CDR3 loop spans 15 amino acids. The germline V gene has CDR1 SGHAT and CDR2 FQNNGV. Trimming took 5 bases from V and 5 from J, leaving 19 bases between them. The CDR3 is CASSRQALKLDEQYF. CDR3 nucleotides: TGTGCCAGCAGCCGACAGGCTTTGAAATTGGACGAGCAGTACTTC.

The chain uses TRBV11-2 and TRBJ2-1; possibly TRBD2 for D (6 bases). V shed 5 bases and J shed 0 bases, with 20 bases lying between them. Germline V lookup: CDR1 SGHAT, CDR2 FQNNGV. The length of the CDR3 is 18 residues. CDR3 region: CASSQGLGGAFSYNEQFF. The CDR3 DNA reads as TGTGCCAGCAGCCAAGGCCTCGGCGGGGCCTTCTCCTACAATGAGCAGTTCTTC. The whole variable domain, remainder taken from reference TRBV11-2 and TRBJ2-1, is EAGVAQSPRYKIIEKRQSVAFWCNPISGHATLYWYQQILGQGPKLLIQFQNNGVVDDSQLPKDRFSAERLKGVDSTLKIQPAKLEDSAVYLCASSQGLGGAFSYNEQFFGPGTRLTVL.

This clonotype was found many times. The chain recombines TRBV5-8 with TRBJ2-2; D unresolved. CDR1 and CDR2 (germline): SGHTS, YDEGEE. The CDR3 consists of 15 residues. V shed 4 bases and J shed 1 base, with 11 bases lying between them. The CDR3, as DNA: TGTGCCAGCAGCCTTGGAACAGAGAACACCGGGGAGCTGTTTTTT. This translates into CASSLGTENTGELFF.

This clonotype was counted many times. The chain links TRBV4-1 to TRBJ2-1; maybe TRBD1 (6 bases). The CDR3 is 17 amino acids. From germline, CDR1 is MGHRA and CDR2 YSYEKL. V was cut by 4 bases and J by 2 bases, with 18 bases left in between. DNA of the CDR3: TGCGCCAGCAGCCGCCAAGATCAGGGGTTCGCCTACAATGAGCAGTTCTTC. It yields the protein CASSRQDQGFAYNEQFF.

There are many counts of this clonotype. This chain connects TRBV6-2 or TRBV6-3 to TRBJ2-2, with TRBD1 matching 8 bases. Germline V gene lookup returns CDR1 MNHEY and CDR2 SVGEGT. The ends lost 10 bases at V and 2 bases at J; junction bases unmatched: 3. This CDR3 region has 13 residues. The CDR3 protein is CATDRANTGELFF. In DNA, the CDR3 is TGTGCCACGGACAGGGCAAACACCGGGGAGCTGTTTTTT.

By sample share, this clonotype is medium-sized. The V and J genes are TRBV20-1 and TRBJ1-4; D might be TRBD1 (5 bases). This CDR3 region has 15 residues. V was pared by 3 bases and J by 0 bases, with 11 bases between. The germline V gene encodes CDR1 DFQATT and CDR2 SNEGSKA (reference sequence). Written as DNA, the CDR3 is TGCAGTGCTAGGCCAGGGACCGCAACTAATGAAAAACTGTTTTTT. It encodes CSARPGTATNEKLFF.

This clonotype was found many times. The V gene is TRBV12-3 or TRBV12-4, the J gene TRBJ2-7; D not certain. CDR3 length: 11 residues. V gave up 2 bases and J gave up 6 bases, with 5 bases separating them. The CDR3 loop is CASSLNGEQYF. The CDR3 DNA reads TGTGCCAGCAGTTTAAATGGCGAGCAGTACTTC.

The V and J genes are TRBV13 and TRBJ2-1; D might be TRBD2 (6 bases). Trimming shortened V by 1 base and J by 4 bases, and 11 bases separated the two germline ends. Germline V gives CDR1 PRHDT, CDR2 FYEKMQ (reference sequence). This CDR3 spans 15 amino acids. The CDR3 nucleotides are TGTGCCAGCAGCTTAGTGGGGGGAGCTTACAATGAGCAGTTCTTC. Its translation is CASSLVGGAYNEQFF.

This clonotype showed up many times. This chain uses TRBV10-3 with TRBJ2-5, with D possibly being TRBD1 (5 bases). V lost 6 bases and J 0 bases, leaving 8 bases between the germline ends. The length of the CDR3 is 13 residues. The germline V gene has CDR1 ENHRY and CDR2 SYGVKD. The chain's CDR3 is CAISLTDQETQYF. The DNA of the CDR3 is TGTGCCATCAGCCTGACAGACCAAGAGACCCAGTACTTC.

This clonotype was recorded many times. CDR3 loop: CASRQGNMNTEAFF. DNA of the CDR3: TGTGCCAGCAGACAGGGAAACATGAACACTGAAGCTTTCTTT. The V call is TRBV5-6, the J call TRBJ1-1; a weak D match, TRBD1 (6 bases). With 5 bases removed from V and 0 bases from J, the gap between germline ends came to 11 bases. The CDR3 has 14 residues. From germline, CDR1 is SGHDT and CDR2 YYEEEE.

There are many counts of this clonotype. The genes are TRBV7-8 and TRBJ2-7; D possibly corresponds to TRBD2 (6 bases). This CDR3 is 14 amino acids long. Between the trimmed V and J ends, which lost 2 bases and 5 bases, there was a span of 13 bases. Per the germline V gene, CDR1 is SGHVS and CDR2 is FQNEAQ. The CDR3 loop is CASSLRAGSDEQYF. CDR3 nucleotide sequence: TGTGCCAGCAGCTTACGGGCCGGGAGCGACGAGCAGTACTTC.

There are many counts of this clonotype. This chain links TRBV24-1 with TRBJ1-2; the D gene is possibly TRBD1 (5 bases). CDR3 size: 15 residues. The V and J ends lost 0 bases and 5 bases respectively, with 12 bases between them. From germline, CDR1 is KGHDR and CDR2 SFDVKD. Written as DNA, the CDR3 is TGTGCCACCAGTGATTTGCGAGGGGAGGAATATGGCTACACCTTC. This encodes CATSDLRGEEYGYTF.

At least ten counts were recorded for this clonotype. The V and J genes are TRBV28 and TRBJ1-4; TRBD1 might be the D (5 bases). From germline, CDR1 is MDHEN and CDR2 SYDVKM. The CDR3 has 15 amino acids. Trimming removed 3 bases at V and 8 bases at J, with 16 bases between. The CDR3 reads CASSLAPGVDEKLFF. The CDR3 nucleotides are TGTGCCAGCAGTTTGGCCCCGGGGGTAGACGAAAAACTGTTTTTT.

This clonotype came up many times. The rearrangement uses TRBV20-1 and TRBJ2-1; 11 bases are a match to TRBD2. The length of the CDR3 is 14 residues. Trimming removed 5 bases from V and 10 bases from J; junction bases left unmatched: 10. Germline V gene sequence: CDR1 DFQATT, CDR2 SNEGSKA (reference sequence). The CDR3 sequence: CSAGLAGGTKEQFF. CDR3 nucleotide sequence: TGCAGTGCTGGCCTAGCGGGGGGAACAAAGGAGCAGTTCTTC.

This clonotype was seen repeatedly, ten times or more. The chain recombines TRBV12-3 or TRBV12-4 with TRBJ1-5; D possibly corresponds to TRBD1 (6 bases). Trimming cost V 3 bases and J 5 bases, with 14 bases left between them. The CDR3 runs 15 residues. CDR3 nucleotides: TGTGCCAGCAGTTTGCTGGGGGCCCCTTATCAGCCCCAGCATTTT. Protein product: CASSLLGAPYQPQHF.

Ten or more counts support this clonotype. V gene TRBV7-9 combines with J gene TRBJ2-2; 8 bases agree with TRBD1. CDR1 and CDR2 from the germline V gene are SEHNR and FQNEAQ (reference sequence). V gave up 3 bases and J gave up 5 bases; unmatched junction bases: 11. This CDR3 has 17 amino acids. The CDR3 protein is CASSFSVAGGMTGELFF. CDR3 in DNA: TGTGCCAGCAGCTTCTCCGTGGCAGGGGGCATGACCGGGGAGCTGTTTTTT.

This clonotype was found many times. The chain joins TRBV5-1 to TRBJ1-6, with TRBD1 matching 7 bases. Trimming cost V 3 bases and J 7 bases; bases outside gene matches: 10. This CDR3 is 16 amino acids long. Germline assignment: CDR1 SGHRS and CDR2 YFSETQ. The CDR3 bases are TGCGCCAGCAGCTCGGAAACCGGGACAGAGAATTCACCCCTCCACTTT. It translates to CASSSETGTENSPLHF.

This clonotype came up a few times. The genes are TRBV7-2 and TRBJ2-1; D may be TRBD2 (5 bases). Trimming took 4 bases from V and 2 from J, leaving 12 bases between them. CDR3 size: 15 residues. Germline V gene sequence: CDR1 SGHTA, CDR2 FQGNSA. As DNA, the CDR3 is TGTGCCAGCAGCTCCGAGCGGAAAGCCTACAATGAGCAGTTCTTC. Its protein is CASSSERKAYNEQFF.

This clonotype has ten or more counts. This chain uses TRBV10-3 with TRBJ1-1; no clear D gene. Trimming cost V 10 bases and J 5 bases, with 14 bases left between them. Per germline, CDR1 ENHRY and CDR2 SYGVKD. The CDR3 contains 12 residues. For the CDR3, the DNA is TGTGCCACCAAAGACGGAGGGACTGAAGCTTTCTTT. It codes for CATKDGGTEAFF.

This clonotype has more than one count but fewer than ten. This chain links TRBV7-2 with TRBJ2-7; TRBD2 might be the D (6 bases). V dropped 0 bases and J dropped 2 bases, with 11 bases sitting between them. The V gene's germline CDR1 is SGHTA and CDR2 FQGNSA. CDR3 length equals 15 residues. CDR3 region: CASSLAFGGTYEQYF. The CDR3, as DNA: TGTGCCAGCAGCTTAGCGTTCGGGGGAACCTACGAGCAGTACTTC.

This clonotype was recorded many times. The V and J genes are TRBV6-6 and TRBJ1-2; 7 nucleotides align to TRBD1. With 5 bases clipped from V and 4 bases from J, the junction kept 7 bases outside the gene matches. CDR1 is MNHNY and CDR2 is SVGAGI in the germline V gene (reference sequence). The CDR3 extends over 14 amino acids. CDR3 in amino acids: CASSPQGGFYGYTF. CDR3 coding DNA: TGTGCCAGCAGTCCCCAGGGGGGATTCTATGGCTACACCTTC.